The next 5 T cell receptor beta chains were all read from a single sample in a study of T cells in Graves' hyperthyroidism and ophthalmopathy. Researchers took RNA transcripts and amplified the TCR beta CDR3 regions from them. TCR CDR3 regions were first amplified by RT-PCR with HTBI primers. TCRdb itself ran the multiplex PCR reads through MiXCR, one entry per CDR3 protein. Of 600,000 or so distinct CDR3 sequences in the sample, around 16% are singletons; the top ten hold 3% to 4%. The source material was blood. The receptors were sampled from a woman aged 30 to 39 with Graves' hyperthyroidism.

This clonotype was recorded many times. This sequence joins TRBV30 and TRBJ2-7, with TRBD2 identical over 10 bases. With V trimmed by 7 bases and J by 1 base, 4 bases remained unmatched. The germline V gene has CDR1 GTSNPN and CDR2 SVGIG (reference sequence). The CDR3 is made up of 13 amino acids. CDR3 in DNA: TGTGCCTTACAAGCGGGAGGGTCCTACGAGCAGTACTTC. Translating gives CALQAGGSYEQYF.

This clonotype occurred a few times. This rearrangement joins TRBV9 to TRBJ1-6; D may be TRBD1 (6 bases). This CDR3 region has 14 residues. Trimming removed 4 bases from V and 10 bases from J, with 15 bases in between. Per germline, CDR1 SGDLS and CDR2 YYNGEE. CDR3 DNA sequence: TGTGCCAGCAGCCTACGACAGGACGGCTCACCCCTCCACTTT. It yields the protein CASSLRQDGSPLHF.

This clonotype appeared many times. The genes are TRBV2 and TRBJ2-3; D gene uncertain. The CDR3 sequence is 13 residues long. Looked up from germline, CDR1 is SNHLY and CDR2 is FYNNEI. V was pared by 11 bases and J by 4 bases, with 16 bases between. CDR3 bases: TGTGCCGGCACCACCACACCGGCAGATACGCAGTATTTT. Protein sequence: CAGTTTPADTQYF.

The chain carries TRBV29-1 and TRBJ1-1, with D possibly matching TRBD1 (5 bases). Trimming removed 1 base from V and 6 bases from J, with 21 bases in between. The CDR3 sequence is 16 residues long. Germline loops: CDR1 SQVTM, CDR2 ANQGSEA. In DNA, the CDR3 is TGCAGCGTTGAAGTGGGGCCCTCCATAGGCGACCCTGAAGCTTTCTTT. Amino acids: CSVEVGPSIGDPEAFF.

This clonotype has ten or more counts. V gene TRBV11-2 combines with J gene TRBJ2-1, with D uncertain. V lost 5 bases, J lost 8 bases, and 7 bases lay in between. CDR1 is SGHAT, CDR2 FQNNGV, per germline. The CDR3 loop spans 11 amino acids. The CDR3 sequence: CASSHGYEQFF. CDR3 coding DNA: TGTGCCAGCAGCCATGGGTATGAGCAGTTCTTC.